A single sample is the source of the 3 T cell receptor beta chains below, sequenced in a study of regulatory T cells in long-lasting Graves disease. Time point given: persistent/refractory GD, antithyroid drugs over 5 years with positive TRAb. PBMC RNA was the source of the TCR library. Combining iRepertoire HTBI primers with Arm-PCR of CDR3 regions, the authors built TCR beta libraries. One entry per CDR3 protein, called by TCRdb with MiXCR from the multiplex PCR reads. The sample has about 470,000 distinct CDR3 sequences, less than 25% seen once. The starting material was peripheral blood mononuclear cells (PBMCs), obtained when the disease was refractory, from a patient treated with antithyroid drugs. These receptor sequences come from a female donor with Graves disease.

The gene calls are TRBV7-3 and TRBJ1-1; D uncertain. Germline CDR1 reads SGHTA; CDR2 reads FQGTGA. The CDR3 spans 13 residues. Trimming removed 6 bases at V and 0 bases at J, with 8 bases between. CDR3: CASSHEVNTEAFF. In DNA form, the CDR3 reads TGTGCCAGCAGTCACGAGGTGAACACTGAAGCTTTCTTT.

The rearrangement uses TRBV19 and TRBJ1-1, with D perhaps matching TRBD1 (6 bases). Trimming cost V 5 bases and J 10 bases, with 14 bases left between them. This CDR3 spans 12 amino acids. Germline CDR1 reads LNHDA; CDR2 reads SQIVND (reference sequence). The CDR3 reads CASSPGHLGAFF. CDR3 DNA sequence: TGTGCCAGTAGTCCGGGACATTTGGGAGCTTTCTTT.

This chain connects TRBV7-9 to TRBJ1-4; tentative D call: TRBD1 (5 bases). The CDR3 length is 16 residues. Trimming stripped 6 bases from V and 10 bases from J, with 24 bases between. Germline V gene lookup returns CDR1 SEHNR and CDR2 FQNEAQ (reference sequence). CDR3: CASSSKDRGRSGKLFF. For the CDR3, the DNA is TGTGCCAGCAGTTCGAAGGATCGGGGCAGATCTGGAAAACTGTTTTTT. The whole variable domain, remainder taken from reference TRBV7-9 and TRBJ1-4, is DTGVSQNPRHKITKRGQNVTFRCDPISEHNRLYWYRQTLGQGPEFLTYFQNEAQLEKSRLLSDRFSAERPKGSFSTLEIQRTEQGDSAMYLCASSSKDRGRSGKLFFGSGTQLSVL.